The present entry profiles one T cell receptor beta chain with its context. Antigen unknown. The V gene's germline CDR1 is KGHSH and CDR2 LQKENI. This CDR3 comprises 16 residues. V was clipped by 3 bases and J by 1 base, with 16 bases between them. The sample is drawn from a study of T cell responses to AZD1222 COVID-19 vaccine. Whole-study results and caveats: Seropositive AZD1222 recipients at baseline numbered only five or six. Once two AZD1222 doses were given, Spike-specific TCR breadth and depth went up. None of the repertoires were sampled until the peak T cell response had passed.

Profiling relied on immunoSEQ multiplex PCR, and the TCRdb table lists in-frame clones only, not all of them. The data contain roughly 120,000 clones, 80% to 85% of them singletons. The sequence came from an adult in good health. This chain uses TRBV18 with TRBJ2-7, with D perhaps TRBD1 (5 bases). This specimen was peripheral blood, taken on day 0 of AZD1222 vaccination. The DNA of the CDR3 is TGTGCCAGCTCACCCCCCGGGCAGGGAATGTCCTACGAGCAGTACTTC. Translation gives CASSPPGQGMSYEQYF. Full variable domain (rest looked up from reference TRBV18 and TRBJ2-7): NAGVMQNPRHLVRRRGQEARLRCSPMKGHSHVYWYRQLPEEGLKFMVYLQKENIIDESGMPKERFSAEFPKEGPSILRIQQVVRGDSAAYFCASSPPGQGMSYEQYFGPGTRLTVT.